This TCR beta chain is from a study of radiation and T cells in renal cell carcinoma. This CDR3 is built from 12 residues. Germline-derived CDR1 and CDR2 are SGHRS and YFSETQ. V dropped 0 bases and J dropped 4 bases, with 2 bases sitting between them. This sample's time point: blood 2 weeks post-SBRT. Treatment meaning: 15 Gy SBRT to primary tumor, nephrectomy 4 weeks later. Profiling relied on immunoSEQ multiplex PCR, and the TCRdb table lists in-frame clones only, not all of them. Among 100,000 to 150,000 clones, around 85% were seen once, and the ten largest hold 5.8%. This chain joins TRBV5-1 and TRBJ2-1, with D unclear. The sequencing here drew on blood, taken from a patient whose treatment included radiotherapy and nephrectomy. This receptor was taken from a man aged 50 to 60 with renal cell carcinoma. The DNA for the CDR3 is TGCGCCAGCAGCTTGGAGTACAATGAGCAGTTCTTC. This translates into CASSLEYNEQFF.